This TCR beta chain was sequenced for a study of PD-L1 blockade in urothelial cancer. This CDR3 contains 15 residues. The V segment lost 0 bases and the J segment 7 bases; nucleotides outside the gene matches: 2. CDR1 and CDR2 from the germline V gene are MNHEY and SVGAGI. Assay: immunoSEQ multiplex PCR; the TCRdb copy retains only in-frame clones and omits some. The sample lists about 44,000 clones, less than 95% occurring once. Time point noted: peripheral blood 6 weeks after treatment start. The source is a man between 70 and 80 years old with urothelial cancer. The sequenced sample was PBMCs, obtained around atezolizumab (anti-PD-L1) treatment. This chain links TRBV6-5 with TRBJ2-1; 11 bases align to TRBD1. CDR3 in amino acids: CASSYSGTGGNEQFF. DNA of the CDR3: TGTGCCAGCAGTTACTCTGGGACAGGGGGTAATGAGCAGTTCTTC.